The T cell receptor (beta chain) described here comes from a study of CD8+CD57+ T cells in acquired aplastic anemia. About the research overall: Sorted CD4+ and CD8+ cells gave an average of around 3.1 ug of DNA.

Turning to this clonotype: Antigen: not known.

The germline V gene has CDR1 LNHDA and CDR2 SQIVND (reference sequence). Trimming cost V 3 bases and J 3 bases, with 9 bases left between them. CDR3 length equals 14 residues. Overall study findings and caveats: Significant differences in CD8+ Simpson's diversity were not observed between patients and controls.

CDR3 and TCR beta VDJ profiling relied on a genomic DNA template. A single record per CDR3 protein comes from TCRdb applying MiXCR to the reads. Of 160,000 or so distinct CDR3 sequences in the sample, about two thirds were seen once. Sequenced patients had shown CD8+CD57+ cell expansion by flow cytometry. By the time of blood sampling, patients had still received no therapy. The chain combines TRBV19 with TRBJ1-3; D is unresolved. Sequenced input: sorted CD4+, CD8+, or CD8+CD57+ T cells (not recorded which) from PBMCs. The TCR was taken from a human donor with aplastic anemia. In nucleotides, the CDR3 is TGTGCCAGTAGTATTGGGAACCTTGGAAACACCATATATTTT. Amino acid sequence: CASSIGNLGNTIYF.